This TCR beta chain was captured in a study of control samples from healthy donors and cancer patients. CDR1 and CDR2 from the germline V gene are SNHLY and FYNNEI. V was pared by 3 bases and J by 0 bases, with 12 bases between. This CDR3 is 16 amino acids long. Profiling relied on immunoSEQ multiplex PCR, and the TCRdb table lists in-frame clones only, not all of them. The sample has tens of thousands of clones, 85% to 90% seen once; the top ten hold 4.5% to 7%. The V call is TRBV2, the J call TRBJ1-3; D not certain. This TCR came from a man aged 45-65 years in good health. The sequenced sample was blood. CDR3 residues: CASSDWKVYSGNTIYF. The CDR3 nucleotides are TGTGCCAGCAGTGACTGGAAAGTTTACTCTGGAAACACCATATATTTT.